The 18 T cell receptor beta chains below come from one sample, sequenced in a study of blood T cell dynamics during melanoma immunotherapy. Some clones are missing from TCRdb's copy, which holds only in-frame ones; the method was immunoSEQ multiplex PCR. The sample lists some 15,000 clones; about nine tenths were seen once. Time point given: pre-treatment baseline. This material consisted of blood, taken from a patient treated with checkpoint blockade. These receptors came from a human donor with melanoma.

The rearrangement links TRBV7-9 to TRBJ2-3, with D tentatively TRBD1 or TRBD2 (5 bases each). This CDR3 spans 16 amino acids. CDR1 and CDR2 (germline): SEHNR, FQNEAQ (reference sequence). V was cut by 4 bases and J by 3 bases, with 17 bases left in between. DNA of the CDR3: TGTGCCAGCAGCTCCACCGGGGCCCAGATAACAGATACGCAGTATTTT. It yields the protein CASSSTGAQITDTQYF.

J is TRBJ2-1 and V is TRBV6-4, with D perhaps TRBD1 (7 bases). CDR1 is MRHNA and CDR2 is SNTAGT in the germline V gene. CDR3 length equals 17 residues. The ends were cut back, 3 bases at V and 7 bases at J, with 22 bases in the middle. The CDR3 is CASSENYGRGAGNEQFF. The DNA of the CDR3 is TGTGCCAGCAGTGAAAATTACGGCAGGGGGGCGGGGAATGAGCAGTTCTTC.

The V and J genes are TRBV5-8 and TRBJ2-2; D is unclear. The CDR3 contains 14 residues. Germline V gives CDR1 SGHTS, CDR2 YDEGEE. V dropped 2 bases and J dropped 4 bases, with 9 bases sitting between them. This CDR3 is CASSLKISTGELFF. CDR3 coding DNA: TGTGCCAGCAGCTTAAAAATCTCCACCGGGGAGCTGTTTTTT.

This clone has just one count. V gene TRBV12-5 combines with J gene TRBJ1-2; D unclear. V was shortened by 3 bases and J by 2 bases, with 7 bases between the two germline ends. Germline V gives CDR1 LGHNT, CDR2 FRNRAP. This CDR3 region has 13 residues. CDR3 protein: CASGFGQNYGYTF. CDR3 bases: TGTGCTAGTGGTTTCGGGCAGAACTATGGCTACACCTTC. The entire variable domain, with the rest obtained from reference TRBV12-5 and TRBJ1-2, is as follows: DARVTQTPRHKVTEMGQEVTMRCQPILGHNTVFWYRQTMMQGLELLAYFRNRAPLDDSGMPKDRFSAEMPDATLATLKIQPSEPRDSAVYFCASGFGQNYGYTFGSGTRLTVV.

The V gene is TRBV4-1, the J gene TRBJ2-4; maybe TRBD1 (5 bases). Germline loops: CDR1 MGHRA, CDR2 YSYEKL. V was clipped by 0 bases and J by 6 bases, with 18 bases between them. The CDR3 runs to 17 residues. CDR3 DNA sequence: TGCGCCAGCAGCCAAGATGCAGGGTTCCTCATGGGAAACATTCAGTACTTC. Its protein product is CASSQDAGFLMGNIQYF.

V is TRBV29-1 and J is TRBJ1-1; 8 nucleotides align to TRBD1. Trimming at V came to 4 bases and at J to 1 base, leaving 8 bases not matched to a gene. Per germline, CDR1 SQVTM and CDR2 ANQGSEA. The CDR3 runs 15 residues. The CDR3 loop is CSVGVAGTGNTEAFF. DNA for the CDR3: TGCAGCGTTGGGGTTGCGGGGACAGGGAACACTGAAGCTTTCTTT.

This chain connects TRBV5-4 to TRBJ2-3; D is perhaps TRBD2 (6 bases). Germline assignment: CDR1 SGHNT and CDR2 YYREEE (reference sequence). There are 13 residues in the CDR3. Trimming took off 0 bases at V and 5 bases at J, with 7 bases between the two ends. This CDR3 reads CASSLEAGDTQYF. CDR3 DNA: TGTGCCAGCAGCTTGGAAGCGGGAGATACGCAGTATTTT.

V usage is TRBV2 and J usage is TRBJ1-1; TRBD1 matches 10 bases. The V gene's germline CDR1 is SNHLY and CDR2 FYNNEI. The CDR3 is made up of 15 amino acids. The V gene end was trimmed by 5 bases and the J gene end by 10 bases; junction bases not matched to a gene: 13. This CDR3 reads CASSLLVGTGARAFF. CDR3 DNA sequence: TGTGCCAGCAGTCTCCTGGTAGGGACAGGGGCTCGAGCTTTCTTT.

The rearrangement links TRBV19 to TRBJ1-5; D not resolved. V was shortened by 1 base and J by 0 bases, with 4 bases between the two germline ends. CDR3 length equals 14 residues. CDR1 is LNHDA, CDR2 SQIVND, per germline (reference sequence). The CDR3 bases are TGTGCCAGTAGTATAGGATATAGCAATCAGCCCCAGCATTTT. Protein product: CASSIGYSNQPQHF.

V is TRBV19 and J is TRBJ1-2; TRBD1 might be the D (5 bases). Per the germline V gene, CDR1 is LNHDA and CDR2 is SQIVND (reference sequence). V was clipped by 7 bases and J by 2 bases, with 14 bases between them. There are 14 residues in the CDR3. The DNA of the CDR3 is TGTGCCAGTACGCCCAGGGAACGCAACTATGGCTACACCTTC. Encoded protein: CASTPRERNYGYTF.

V gene TRBV2 combines with J gene TRBJ1-4; 7 positions match TRBD1. The CDR3 spans 15 residues. CDR1 SNHLY and CDR2 FYNNEI come from the germline V gene. Trimming took 6 bases from V and 2 from J; bases not matched to a gene: 6. For the CDR3, the DNA is TGTGCCAGCAGGGCAGACAGGGCCACTAATGAAAAACTGTTTTTT. Translating gives CASRADRATNEKLFF.

This sequence joins TRBV7-2 and TRBJ2-3; D is uncertain. The CDR3 has 14 residues. Germline CDR1 reads SGHTA; CDR2 reads FQGNSA. Trimming shortened V by 3 bases and J by 1 base, and 8 bases separated the two germline ends. Here the CDR3 DNA reads TGTGCCAGCAGCTTCACCGGCGGCACAGATACGCAGTATTTT. Translating gives CASSFTGGTDTQYF.

This chain joins TRBV19 and TRBJ2-3; TRBD2 agrees at 9 bases. The germline gives CDR1 LNHDA, CDR2 SQIVND (reference sequence). Germline trimming cut 1 base from V and 5 bases from J; bases unmatched to any gene: 4. CDR3 length: 15 residues. CDR3 protein: CASSIVAGAGDTQYF. The DNA for the CDR3 is TGTGCCAGTAGTATAGTAGCGGGGGCCGGAGATACGCAGTATTTT. The entire variable domain, with the rest obtained from reference TRBV19 and TRBJ2-3, is as follows: DGGITQSPKYLFRKEGQNVTLSCEQNLNHDAMYWYRQDPGQGLRLIYYSQIVNDFQKGDIAEGYSVSREKKESFPLTVTSAQKNPTAFYLCASSIVAGAGDTQYFGPGTRLTVL.

The chain recombines TRBV25-1 with TRBJ2-3; TRBD1 aligns across 7 bases. The CDR3 totals 14 residues. V lost 3 bases to trimming and J lost 2 bases; unmatched junction nucleotides: 2. Germline CDR1 and CDR2: MGHDK and SYGVNS. This CDR3 is CASSETGLTDTQYF. As DNA, the CDR3 is TGTGCCAGCAGTGAGACAGGGCTCACAGATACGCAGTATTTT.

This clone was observed a few times. The chain is built from TRBV7-8 and TRBJ2-7, with D perhaps TRBD2 (5 bases). CDR1 SGHVS and CDR2 FQNEAQ come from the germline V gene. Trimming cost V 2 bases and J 2 bases, with 10 bases left between them. The CDR3 is 14 amino acids. CDR3 protein: CASSLMDSAYEQYF. CDR3 bases: TGTGCCAGCAGCTTAATGGACTCTGCCTACGAGCAGTACTTC. Complete variable domain (other parts from reference TRBV7-8 and TRBJ2-7): GAGVSQSPRYKVAKRGQDVALRCDPISGHVSLFWYQQALGQGPEFLTYFQNEAQLDKSGLPSDRFFAERPEGSVSTLKIQRTQQEDSAVYLCASSLMDSAYEQYFGPGTRLTVT.

This clone was seen just once. This chain joins TRBV5-5 and TRBJ1-3, with 8 positions matching TRBD1. The CDR3 totals 13 residues. The germline CDR1 and CDR2 sequences are SGHKS and YYEKEE (reference sequence). Trimming took 4 bases from V and 8 from J; bases not matched to a gene: 5. The CDR3 protein is CASSLTGGDTIYF. As DNA, the CDR3 is TGTGCCAGCAGCCTTACAGGGGGTGACACCATATATTTT.

This chain uses TRBV5-5 with TRBJ1-4, with D uncertain. The germline V and J ends were trimmed by 0 bases and 4 bases, with 13 bases remaining between them. This CDR3 is 16 amino acids long. Germline V gene data show CDR1 as SGHKS and CDR2 as YYEKEE (reference sequence). The CDR3 here is CASSLEVRHLNEKLFF. CDR3 sequence (DNA): TGTGCCAGCAGCTTGGAAGTACGGCACCTTAATGAAAAACTGTTTTTT.

The V gene is TRBV10-3, the J gene TRBJ1-2; D ambiguous. Germline CDR1 ENHRY, CDR2 SYGVKD. This CDR3 contains 13 residues. The germline V and J ends were trimmed by 2 bases and 3 bases, with 7 bases remaining between them. This CDR3 reads CAISEGEDYGYTF. CDR3 sequence (DNA): TGTGCCATCAGTGAGGGGGAGGACTATGGCTACACCTTC.